These 2 T cell receptor beta chains share one sample of origin, sequenced in a study of T-cell reconstitution after alpha-beta-depleted transplantation in children. Unique molecular identifiers were built into the TCRbeta library. TCRdb fed the PCR reads into MiXCR, producing one record per CDR3 protein. The sample carries approximately 270,000 distinct CDR3 sequences, nearly 10% recorded once. The sequencing here drew on PBMCs from the stem cell graft donor, taken from the stem cell graft. The receptors stem from a human donor who donated a stem cell graft to a child with SCID.

The chain has TRBV7-8 and TRBJ2-5; D not resolved. The V end lost 5 bases, the J end lost 0 bases, and 10 bases lay between the germline ends. The CDR3 totals 14 residues. The germline gives CDR1 SGHVS, CDR2 FQNEAQ. The CDR3 region is CASSPPAYQETQYF. Written as DNA, the CDR3 is TGTGCCAGCAGCCCCCCCGCGTACCAAGAGACCCAGTACTTC.

CDR3 amino acids: CSVVGLAAQHF. CDR3 DNA sequence: TGCAGCGTCGTGGGGCTCGCTGCCCAGCATTTT. V usage is TRBV20-1 and J usage is TRBJ1-5, with TRBD1 as a possible D gene (5 bases). There are 11 residues in the CDR3. Germline V gene data show CDR1 as DFQATT and CDR2 as SNEGSKA (reference sequence).